Listed below are T cell receptor beta chains from one sample, sequenced in a study of radiotherapy plus CTLA-4 blockade in lung cancer. Some clones are missing from TCRdb's copy, which holds only in-frame ones; the method was immunoSEQ multiplex PCR. The table has about 100,000 clones, roughly 80% seen once. The source material was peripheral blood, sampled from a patient treated with radiotherapy plus ipilimumab. The receptors stem from a human donor with non-small cell lung cancer who had stable disease on radiotherapy plus ipilimumab. The CDR3 runs from the conserved cysteine through the conserved F or W. D genes are given only for firm matches. Rows may omit the clone size; those that give it use once, few, many or a size class.

J: TRBJ2-1; V: TRBV2; D: TRBD2; size: NA; CDR3: CASKNLGSRGGPNEQFF; DNA: TGTGCCAGCAAGAATTTAGGGTCCCGCGGGGGTCCCAATGAGCAGTTCTTC
J: TRBJ2-1; V: TRBV6-1; D: NA; size: NA; CDR3: CASRAPPAGSNEQFF; DNA: TGTGCCAGCAGGGCCCCCCCCGCAGGGTCCAATGAGCAGTTCTTC
J: TRBJ1-1; V: TRBV27; D: NA; size: NA; CDR3: CASSYRARTSNTEAFF; DNA: TGTGCCAGCAGTTATCGTGCCAGGACGTCGAACACTGAAGCTTTCTTT
J: TRBJ1-1; V: TRBV30; D: NA; size: NA; CDR3: CAWSHRDRGVLNTEAFF; DNA: TGTGCCTGGAGTCACCGGGACCGGGGGGTTTTGAACACTGAAGCTTTCTTT
J: TRBJ2-7; V: TRBV28; D: TRBD1; size: NA; CDR3: CASSPGQGHEQYF; DNA: TGTGCCAGCAGCCCGGGACAGGGTCACGAGCAGTACTTC
J: TRBJ2-2; V: TRBV5-1; D: TRBD1; size: NA; CDR3: CASSAGQGTGELFF; DNA: TGCGCCAGCAGCGCGGGACAGGGGACCGGGGAGCTGTTTTTT
J: TRBJ2-1; V: TRBV7-9; D: NA; size: NA; CDR3: CASSFGVTYNEQFF; DNA: TGTGCCAGCAGCTTTGGGGTAACCTACAATGAGCAGTTCTTC
J: TRBJ2-7; V: TRBV6-5; D: NA; size: NA; CDR3: CASRNQQGMTYEQYF; DNA: TGTGCCAGCAGAAATCAACAGGGAATGACCTACGAGCAGTACTTC
J: TRBJ2-3; V: TRBV5-1; D: NA; size: NA; CDR3: CASSLGQGRSDTQYF; DNA: TGCGCCAGCAGCTTGGGGCAGGGCCGGTCAGATACGCAGTATTTT
J: TRBJ1-3; V: TRBV6-6; D: NA; size: NA; CDR3: CASSSGTHSGNTIYF; DNA: TGTGCCAGCAGTTCCGGGACACACTCTGGAAACACCATATATTTT
J: TRBJ2-5; V: TRBV6-5; D: TRBD2; size: NA; CDR3: CASSSLSGEETQYF; DNA: TGTGCCAGCAGTTCCCTGAGCGGGGAAGAGACCCAGTACTTC
J: TRBJ2-1; V: TRBV5-1; D: TRBD2; size: NA; CDR3: CASAAGGGSYNEQFF; DNA: TGCGCCAGCGCGGCGGGAGGTGGGTCCTACAATGAGCAGTTCTTC
J: TRBJ1-5; V: TRBV19; D: NA; size: NA; CDR3: CASSIAYRVQPQHF; DNA: TGTGCCAGTAGTATAGCTTACAGGGTTCAGCCCCAGCATTTT
J: TRBJ2-5; V: TRBV5-1; D: TRBD2; size: NA; CDR3: CASRGGETQYF; DNA: TGCGCCAGCAGGGGAGGGGAGACCCAGTACTTC
J: TRBJ2-1; V: TRBV28; D: NA; size: few; CDR3: CASSFRLAIDEQFF; DNA: TGTGCCAGCAGTTTCAGGCTAGCGATCGATGAGCAGTTCTTC
J: TRBJ1-1; V: TRBV2; D: NA; size: NA; CDR3: CASNFVVAEAFF; DNA: TGTGCCAGCAATTTTGTGGTGGCTGAAGCTTTCTTT
J: TRBJ2-7; V: TRBV7-9; D: NA; size: NA; CDR3: CASSFGGNNEQYF; DNA: TGTGCCAGCAGCTTTGGTGGGAACAACGAGCAGTACTTC
J: TRBJ2-5; V: TRBV5-1; D: NA; size: NA; CDR3: CASSQGGEETQYF; DNA: TGCGCCAGCAGCCAGGGGGGGGAAGAGACCCAGTACTTC
J: TRBJ2-2; V: TRBV5-1; D: NA; size: NA; CDR3: CASMTANTGELFF; DNA: TGCGCCAGCATGACCGCGAACACCGGGGAGCTGTTTTTT
J: TRBJ1-4; V: TRBV6-5; D: NA; size: NA; CDR3: CASSYSRPGTNEKLFF; DNA: TGTGCCAGCAGTTACTCGAGACCTGGGACTAATGAAAAACTGTTTTTT
J: TRBJ2-5; V: TRBV19; D: NA; size: NA; CDR3: CASSINRGETQYF; DNA: TGTGCCAGTAGTATTAATAGGGGAGAGACCCAGTACTTC
J: TRBJ1-4; V: TRBV5-1; D: NA; size: NA; CDR3: CASSLDGEKLFF; DNA: TGCGCCAGCAGCCTCGACGGGGAAAAACTGTTTTTT
J: TRBJ2-2; V: TRBV28; D: NA; size: NA; CDR3: CASRGGRRFTGELFF; DNA: TGTGCCAGCAGGGGAGGTAGGCGATTCACCGGGGAGCTGTTTTTT
J: TRBJ1-1; V: TRBV7-8; D: NA; size: NA; CDR3: CASSLRQTNTEAFF; DNA: TGTGCCAGCAGCTTACGGCAGACGAACACTGAAGCTTTCTTT
J: TRBJ1-2; V: TRBV7-3; D: TRBD1; size: NA; CDR3: CASSPQPGQGRAGDGYTF; DNA: TGTGCCAGCAGCCCACAGCCGGGACAGGGAAGAGCTGGGGATGGCTACACCTTC
J: TRBJ1-6; V: TRBV5-6; D: TRBD1; size: few; CDR3: CASKQGDYNSPLHF; DNA: TGTGCCAGCAAACAGGGGGACTATAATTCACCCCTCCACTTT
J: TRBJ1-5; V: TRBV27; D: NA; size: once; CDR3: CASRSPTGNQPQHF; DNA: TGTGCCAGCAGATCTCCCACAGGGAATCAGCCCCAGCATTTT
J: TRBJ2-3; V: TRBV7-2; D: NA; size: NA; CDR3: CASSYSIGGTDTQYF; DNA: TGTGCCAGCAGCTATAGCATAGGGGGGACAGATACGCAGTATTTT
J: TRBJ1-6; V: TRBV30; D: NA; size: NA; CDR3: CAWTGVGNSPLHF; DNA: TGTGCCTGGACAGGGGTCGGAAATTCACCCCTCCACTTT
J: TRBJ1-2; V: TRBV28; D: NA; size: NA; CDR3: CATSLYGYTF; DNA: TGTGCCACCTCTCTGTATGGCTACACCTTC
J: TRBJ2-1; V: TRBV4-2; D: TRBD1; size: NA; CDR3: CASSQEQGPYNEQFF; DNA: TGTGCCAGCAGCCAAGAACAGGGGCCCTACAATGAGCAGTTCTTC
J: TRBJ2-1; V: TRBV5-1; D: TRBD2; size: NA; CDR3: CASSRSGLAGGNEQFF; DNA: TGCGCCAGCAGCAGATCGGGACTAGCGGGGGGCAATGAGCAGTTCTTC
J: TRBJ1-2; V: TRBV6-1; D: TRBD1; size: NA; CDR3: CASSEGDRSNYGYTF; DNA: TGTGCCAGCAGTGAAGGGGACAGGAGTAACTATGGCTACACCTTC
J: TRBJ1-2; V: TRBV28; D: NA; size: NA; CDR3: CASTPDNYGYTF; DNA: TGTGCCAGCACCCCAGATAACTATGGCTACACCTTC
J: TRBJ2-1; V: TRBV28; D: TRBD2; size: once; CDR3: CASRRLAGAPPPYNEQFF; DNA: TGTGCCAGCAGAAGACTAGCGGGAGCCCCTCCCCCCTACAATGAGCAGTTCTTC
J: TRBJ2-3; V: TRBV7-3; D: TRBD2; size: once; CDR3: CASSLSGSGVDTQYF; DNA: TGTGCCAGCAGCTTAAGCGGTAGCGGGGTAGATACGCAGTATTTT